Listed here are 14 T cell receptor beta chains from one sample, sequenced in a study of T-cell memory formation after mild COVID-19. TCRdb re-analysed the 5' RACE reads in MiXCR, keeping a single row per CDR3 protein. This sample has under 400,000 distinct CDR3 sequences, with approximately 29% found just once. The source material was PBMCs or a T cell subset sorted from them (not recorded which). The origin of the receptors is an adult woman who had mild COVID-19 (a few samples of this study predate the infection). Cell type and time point are not known.

This chain uses TRBV10-3 with TRBJ1-1; no definite D call. Germline CDR1 reads ENHRY; CDR2 reads SYGVKD. This CDR3 has 12 residues. V lost 8 bases and J 2 bases, leaving 9 bases between the germline ends. DNA of the CDR3: TGTGCCATCGGTCAGGACAACACTGAAGCTTTCTTT. This gives the protein CAIGQDNTEAFF.

The chain joins TRBV5-1 to TRBJ1-2; D possibly corresponds to TRBD1 (6 bases). The CDR3 contains 18 residues. V was clipped by 4 bases and J by 1 base, with 23 bases between them. Germline assignment: CDR1 SGHRS and CDR2 YFSETQ. The CDR3 loop is CASSPGRGAGGLNYGYTF. The CDR3 DNA reads TGCGCCAGCAGCCCCGGACGGGGGGCGGGAGGACTTAACTATGGCTACACCTTC. Looking up the rest from reference TRBV5-1 and TRBJ1-2 gives the full variable domain: KAGVTQTPRYLIKTRGQQVTLSCSPISGHRSVSWYQQTPGQGLQFLFEYFSETQRNKGNFPGRFSGRQFSNSRSEMNVSTLELGDSALYLCASSPGRGAGGLNYGYTFGSGTRLTVV.

The V gene is TRBV12-3 or TRBV12-4, the J gene TRBJ2-7; 8 bases are shared with TRBD1. The length of the CDR3 is 12 residues. The V gene end was trimmed by 7 bases and the J gene end by 11 bases; junction bases not matched to a gene: 10. The CDR3 reads CASTYDRGEKYF. The CDR3 DNA sequence: TGTGCCAGCACCTACGACAGGGGAGAGAAGTACTTC.

In its sample, this clonotype was seen a few times. The V call is TRBV7-9, the J call TRBJ2-5; D is unclear. The germline CDR1 and CDR2 sequences are SEHNR and FQNEAQ (reference sequence). This CDR3 contains 13 residues. V lost 5 bases and J 3 bases, leaving 10 bases between the germline ends. CDR3 DNA sequence: TGTGCCAGCAGCGCTGTCCATAAAGAGACCCAGTACTTC. Its translation is CASSAVHKETQYF.

The V gene is TRBV15, the J gene TRBJ1-6, with unresolved D. The CDR3 is 13 amino acids. The V and J ends lost 4 bases and 5 bases respectively, with 6 bases between them. The germline CDR1 and CDR2 sequences are LNHNV and YYDKDF (reference sequence). The DNA for the CDR3 is TGTGCCACCAGCAAGCAGAATAATTCACCCCTCCACTTT. Translated: CATSKQNNSPLHF.

The chain couples TRBV29-1 to TRBJ2-1, with D unresolved. This CDR3 is 13 amino acids long. CDR1 is SQVTM, CDR2 ANQGSEA, per germline. The V and J ends lost 0 bases and 2 bases respectively, with 5 bases between them. CDR3: CSVEDGPYNEQFF. CDR3 in DNA: TGCAGCGTTGAAGATGGGCCCTACAATGAGCAGTTCTTC.

This clonotype was recorded a few times. V and J are TRBV24-1 and TRBJ1-2; D is possibly TRBD1 (6 bases). Germline loops: CDR1 KGHDR, CDR2 SFDVKD. With 9 bases removed from V and 2 bases from J, the gap between germline ends came to 9 bases. This CDR3 contains 12 residues. CDR3 DNA: TGTGCCACCCGGACAGAGAACTATGGCTACACCTTC. This gives the protein CATRTENYGYTF.

There are a few counts of this clonotype. The DNA is left out, because the CDR3 cannot be placed on it with certainty; the CDR3 is given as TCRdb lists it. The chain combines TRBV6-2 or TRBV6-3 with TRBJ2-4; TRBD2 is the table's D call, not checked against the DNA. Germline CDR1 and CDR2: MNHEY and SVGEGT. The CDR3 totals 13 residues, both ends included. The CDR3 here is CASSYWGSGISYF.

This clonotype was recorded at least ten times. The genes are TRBV12-3 or TRBV12-4 and TRBJ1-1, with 12 bases lining up with TRBD1. CDR3 length equals 14 residues. Germline trimming cut 4 bases from V and 9 bases from J; bases unmatched to any gene: 6. CDR3 sequence reads: CASSYGTGGKKAFF. The CDR3 nucleotides read TGTGCCAGCAGTTACGGGACAGGGGGCAAGAAAGCTTTCTTT.

This clonotype was seen a handful of times. This chain joins TRBV24-1 and TRBJ2-1; TRBD2 agrees at 9 bases. The V and J ends lost 7 bases and 8 bases, in that order; junction bases with no gene match: 8. CDR3 length: 14 residues. Germline lookup yields CDR1 KGHDR and CDR2 SFDVKD. In DNA form, the CDR3 reads TGTGCCACCAGGTCGGGACTAGCCGGCGATGAGCAGTTCTTC. Translated, it gives CATRSGLAGDEQFF.

V gene TRBV15 combines with J gene TRBJ2-1; D might be TRBD1 (5 bases). Germline CDR1 reads LNHNV; CDR2 reads YYDKDF (reference sequence). V lost 3 bases and J 4 bases, leaving 19 bases between the germline ends. The CDR3 totals 17 residues. CDR3 loop: CATSSAPWGRIYNEQFF. The CDR3 nucleotides read TGTGCCACCAGCAGCGCCCCTTGGGGCCGGATTTACAATGAGCAGTTCTTC.

This clonotype has a handful of counts. The J gene is TRBJ2-5, the V gene TRBV12-3 or TRBV12-4, with 11 bases fitting TRBD1. CDR3 length equals 15 residues. V dropped 6 bases and J dropped 5; count of bases not matched to a gene: 8. The CDR3 region is CASRPTGTGGETQYF. Written as DNA, the CDR3 is TGTGCCAGCAGACCCACTGGGACAGGGGGTGAGACCCAGTACTTC.

This chain links TRBV5-1 with TRBJ1-4; 7 bases line up with TRBD1. The CDR3 is 15 residues long. The V segment lost 1 base and the J segment 5 bases; nucleotides outside the gene matches: 5. CDR1 and CDR2 (germline): SGHRS, YFSETQ. As DNA, the CDR3 is TGCGCCAGCAGCTTGTCCGGGGGACAGAATGAAAAACTGTTTTTT. Translation: CASSLSGGQNEKLFF.

CDR3 loop: CASSGWDRAHF. For the CDR3, the DNA is TGTGCCAGTAGTGGATGGGACAGGGCGCATTTT. The V gene is TRBV19, the J gene TRBJ1-5, with 9 bases identical to TRBD1. The CDR3 has 11 residues. Germline lookup yields CDR1 LNHDA and CDR2 SQIVND (reference sequence). J was trimmed by 15 bases and V by 5 bases; bases with no gene match: 5.